The entry below describes one T cell receptor beta chain. Its antigen is unknown. The data were taken from a study of cytomegalovirus exposure and HLA in healthy donors. Notes on the study in general: An ancestry cluster, one associated with Asian ancestry, reportedly showed fewer N-insertions than the approximately 700-donor mean in a later analysis. A later analysis linked a missense DCLRE1C variant to TCR beta V- and J-gene trimming. CMV serostatus alone was available as immune exposure information. The classifier, whose performance was assessed in both the original and validation cohorts, reportedly diagnosed cytomegalovirus status with high specificity and sensitivity.

Primers included in the PCR were 60 Vbeta and 13 Jbeta primers. Libraries were prepared by immunoSEQ multiplex PCR; TCRdb keeps only in-frame clonotypes and omits some of them. This table has some 140,000 clones, 70% to 80% appearing once. This CDR3 spans 16 amino acids. Per the germline V gene, CDR1 is SGHTA and CDR2 is FQGNSA. With 0 bases clipped from V and 7 bases from J, the junction kept 6 bases outside the gene matches. The sequence was obtained from a female donor in good health and CMV-seronegative. Sequencing was performed on PBMCs. The genes are TRBV7-2 and TRBJ2-7; 13 nucleotides align to TRBD2. CDR3 DNA: TGTGCCAGCAGCTTAGCGGGGACTAGCGGGAAAGGGGAGCAGTACTTC. Residues: CASSLAGTSGKGEQYF.